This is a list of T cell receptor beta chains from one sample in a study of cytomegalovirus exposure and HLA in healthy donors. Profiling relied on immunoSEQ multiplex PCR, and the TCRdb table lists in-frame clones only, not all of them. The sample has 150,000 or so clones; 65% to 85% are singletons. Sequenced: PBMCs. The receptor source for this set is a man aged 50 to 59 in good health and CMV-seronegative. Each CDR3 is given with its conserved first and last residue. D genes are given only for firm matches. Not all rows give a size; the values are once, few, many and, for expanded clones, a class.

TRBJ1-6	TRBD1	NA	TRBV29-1	CSVETGRGSPLHF	TGCAGCGTCGAGACAGGGCGGGGCTCACCCCTCCACTTT
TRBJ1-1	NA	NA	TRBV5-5	CASSLVRENTEAFF	TGTGCCAGCAGCTTGGTCCGCGAGAACACTGAAGCTTTCTTT
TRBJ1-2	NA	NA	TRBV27	CASSSPTEGYGYTF	TGTGCCAGCAGTTCGCCGACAGAAGGCTATGGCTACACCTTC
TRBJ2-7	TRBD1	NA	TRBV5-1	CASSFDRASYEQYF	TGCGCCAGCAGCTTCGACAGGGCTTCCTACGAGCAGTACTTC
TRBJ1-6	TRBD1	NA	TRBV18	CASSPRQGGSPLHF	TGTGCCAGCTCACCAAGACAGGGAGGTTCACCCCTCCACTTT
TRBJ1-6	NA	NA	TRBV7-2	CASSASGGNNSPLHF	TGTGCCAGCAGCGCCTCTGGAGGGAATAATTCACCCCTCCACTTT
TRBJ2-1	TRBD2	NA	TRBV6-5	CASSYTGGPYNEQFF	TGTGCCAGCAGTTACACGGGGGGGCCTTACAATGAGCAGTTCTTC
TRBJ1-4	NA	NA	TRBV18	CASSPLTGEKLFF	TGTGCCAGCTCACCTCTGACAGGTGAAAAACTGTTTTTT
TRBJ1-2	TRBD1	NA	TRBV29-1	CSVRGTGFQDGYTF	TGCAGCGTTAGGGGGACAGGGTTTCAGGATGGCTACACCTTC
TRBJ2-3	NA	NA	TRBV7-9	CASSPIPESVGTQYF	TGTGCCAGCAGCCCCATTCCTGAGAGCGTAGGTACGCAGTATTTT
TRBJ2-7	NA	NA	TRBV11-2	CASSPWESYEQYF	TGTGCCAGCAGCCCATGGGAGTCCTACGAGCAGTACTTC
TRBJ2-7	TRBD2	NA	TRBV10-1	CASSESPSGDSYIILSSYEQYF	TGCGCCAGCAGTGAGTCCCCTAGCGGGGACTCCTATATCATTTTAAGCTCCTACGAGCAGTACTTC
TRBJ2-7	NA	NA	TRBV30	CAWSRTGRPYEQYF	TGTGCCTGGAGCCGCACAGGCCGTCCCTACGAGCAGTACTTC
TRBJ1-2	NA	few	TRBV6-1	CASSAGRGEKDYGYTF	TGTGCCAGCAGTGCCGGTAGGGGTGAGAAGGACTATGGCTACACCTTC
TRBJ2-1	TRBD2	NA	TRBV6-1	CASSERTSGSPSYNEQFF	TGTGCCAGCAGTGAGAGGACTAGCGGGAGCCCCTCGTACAATGAGCAGTTCTTC
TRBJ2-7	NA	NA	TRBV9	CASSVGPGSHYEQYF	TGTGCCAGCAGCGTAGGACCAGGTTCCCACTACGAGCAGTACTTC
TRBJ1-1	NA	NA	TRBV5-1	CASSNTGPSEAFF	TGCGCCAGCAGCAACACAGGGCCCTCTGAAGCTTTCTTT
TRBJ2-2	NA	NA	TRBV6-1	CASSEEENTGELFF	TGTGCCAGCAGTGAGGAGGAGAACACCGGGGAGCTGTTTTTT
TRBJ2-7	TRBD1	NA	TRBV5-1	CASSRQLGQLYEQYF	TGCGCCAGCAGCCGACAATTGGGACAGCTCTACGAGCAGTACTTC
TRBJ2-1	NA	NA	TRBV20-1	CSVVRGNEQFF	TGCAGTGTTGTTCGGGGAAATGAGCAGTTCTTC
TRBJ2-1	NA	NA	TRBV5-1	CASSLVQGNNEQFF	TGCGCCAGCAGCTTGGTACAGGGTAACAATGAGCAGTTCTTC
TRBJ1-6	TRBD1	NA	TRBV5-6	CASRLQGLGSPLHF	TGTGCCAGCAGACTACAGGGGTTGGGATCACCCCTCCACTTT
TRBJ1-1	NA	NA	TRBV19	CASSRVGNTEAFF	TGTGCCAGTAGTAGAGTTGGGAACACTGAAGCTTTCTTT
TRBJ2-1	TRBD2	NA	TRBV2	CASNLLAGANEQFF	TGTGCCAGCAATCTACTAGCGGGGGCGAATGAGCAGTTCTTC
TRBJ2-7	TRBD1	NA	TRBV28	CASSFALGTGKADEQYF	TGTGCCAGCAGTTTTGCCCTCGGGACAGGGAAGGCTGACGAGCAGTACTTC
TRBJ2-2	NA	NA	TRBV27	CASSLLYGELFF	TGTGCCAGCAGTTTATTATACGGGGAGCTGTTTTTT
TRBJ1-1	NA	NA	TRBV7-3	CASSRGAGTEAFF	TGTGCCAGCAGCCGGGGGGCGGGCACTGAAGCTTTCTTT
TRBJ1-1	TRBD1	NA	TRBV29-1	CSAATGTNTEAFF	TGCAGCGCTGCGACAGGGACGAACACTGAAGCTTTCTTT
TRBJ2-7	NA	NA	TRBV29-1	CSGGGYYEQYF	TGCAGCGGCGGGGGCTACTACGAGCAGTACTTC
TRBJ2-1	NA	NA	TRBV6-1	CASRSHNEQFF	TGTGCCAGTAGGAGCCACAATGAGCAGTTCTTC
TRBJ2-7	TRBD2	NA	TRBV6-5	CASSPRGGGAHEQYF	TGTGCCAGCAGTCCCAGGGGCGGGGGGGCCCACGAGCAGTACTTC
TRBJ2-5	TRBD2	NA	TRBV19	CASSKLAGVVQETQYF	TGTGCCAGTAGTAAGTTAGCGGGAGTAGTACAAGAGACCCAGTACTTC
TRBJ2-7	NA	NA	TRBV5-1	CASSFSGAAFSYEQYF	TGCGCCAGCAGCTTCTCAGGGGCCGCCTTCTCCTACGAGCAGTACTTC
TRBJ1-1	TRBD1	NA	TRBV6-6	CASSIGTGWTEAFF	TGTGCCAGCAGTATAGGGACAGGGTGGACTGAAGCTTTCTTT
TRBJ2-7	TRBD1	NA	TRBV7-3	CASSLTGGNEQYF	TGTGCCAGCAGCTTGACAGGGGGTAACGAGCAGTACTTC
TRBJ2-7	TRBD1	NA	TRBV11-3	CASMRGGTGNHEQYF	TGTGCCAGCATGCGGGGCGGGACAGGGAATCACGAGCAGTACTTC
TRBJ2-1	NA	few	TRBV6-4	CASSEGSSYNEQFF	TGTGCCAGCAGTGAGGGCAGCTCCTACAATGAGCAGTTCTTC
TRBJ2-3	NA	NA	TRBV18	CASSPGGLGTDTQYF	TGTGCCAGCTCACCCGGCGGTTTGGGCACAGATACGCAGTATTTT
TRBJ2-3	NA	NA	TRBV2	CASSESVLVSTDTQYF	TGTGCCAGCAGTGAATCGGTACTAGTATCGACAGATACGCAGTATTTT
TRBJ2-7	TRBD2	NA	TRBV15	CATSRDRTSGSVYEQYF	TGTGCCACCAGCAGAGACCGGACTAGCGGGAGCGTATACGAGCAGTACTTC
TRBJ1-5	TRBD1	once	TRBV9	CASSGTGDLQPQHF	TGTGCCAGCAGCGGGACAGGGGACCTTCAGCCCCAGCATTTT
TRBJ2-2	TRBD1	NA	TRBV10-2	CASSTGTGNTGELFF	TGCGCCAGCAGCACCGGGACAGGGAACACCGGGGAGCTGTTTTTT
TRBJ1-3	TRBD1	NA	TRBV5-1	CASSSGQGISGNTIYF	TGCGCCAGCAGCTCGGGACAGGGGATCTCTGGAAACACCATATATTTT
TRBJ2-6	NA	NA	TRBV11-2	CASSLAQGTGANVLTF	TGTGCCAGCAGCTTAGCGCAGGGTACTGGGGCCAACGTCCTGACTTTC